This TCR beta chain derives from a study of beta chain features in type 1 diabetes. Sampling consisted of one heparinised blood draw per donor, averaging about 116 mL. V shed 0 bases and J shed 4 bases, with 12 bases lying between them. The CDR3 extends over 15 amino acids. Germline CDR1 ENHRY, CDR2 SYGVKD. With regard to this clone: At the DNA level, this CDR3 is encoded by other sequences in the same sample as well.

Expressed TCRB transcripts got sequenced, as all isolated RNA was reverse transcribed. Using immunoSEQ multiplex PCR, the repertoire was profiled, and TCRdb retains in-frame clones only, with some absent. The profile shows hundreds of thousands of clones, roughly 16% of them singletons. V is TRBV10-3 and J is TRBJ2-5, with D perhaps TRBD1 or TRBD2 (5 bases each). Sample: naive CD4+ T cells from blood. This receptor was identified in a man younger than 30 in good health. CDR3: CAISESLGDPETQYF. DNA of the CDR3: TGTGCCATCAGTGAGTCGTTAGGGGACCCAGAGACCCAGTACTTC.